A single sample gave rise to the 30 T cell receptor beta chains below, sequenced in a study of T cell responses to AZD1222 COVID-19 vaccine. Produced via immunoSEQ multiplex PCR; TCRdb's table is partial and in-frame only. The sample consists of 70,000 to 90,000 clones, approximately 85% of them appearing once. The sample was peripheral blood, taken on day 0 of AZD1222 vaccination. The source is an adult in good health.

This clone showed up just a few times. V and J are TRBV30 and TRBJ1-1, with 10 bases aligning to TRBD1. CDR1 and CDR2 (germline): GTSNPN, SVGIG (reference sequence). The CDR3 covers 14 residues. The junction had 8 bases not matched to a gene; V was cut back by 3 bases and J by 7 bases. The DNA for the CDR3 is TGTGCCTGGAGAGACCCGGACAGGGGGGGTGAAGCTTTCTTT. This gives the protein CAWRDPDRGGEAFF.

The chain joins TRBV27 to TRBJ1-3; D is uncertain. The germline gives CDR1 MNHEY, CDR2 SMNVEV (reference sequence). V gave up 5 bases and J gave up 10 bases, with 18 bases separating them. CDR3 length equals 14 residues. CDR3 in amino acids: CASSTSAIPGTIYF. The CDR3 region has the DNA TGTGCCAGCAGTACCTCGGCCATCCCGGGGACCATATATTTT.

A few counts support this clone. The chain couples TRBV2 to TRBJ2-4; possibly TRBD1 for D (5 bases). CDR3 size: 13 residues. V lost 3 bases, J lost 6 bases, and 9 bases lay in between. Germline CDR1 SNHLY, CDR2 FYNNEI. This chain's CDR3 is CASSDRARNIQYF. Written as DNA, the CDR3 is TGTGCCAGCAGTGACAGGGCGCGAAACATTCAGTACTTC.

This chain uses TRBV3-1 (or the pseudogene TRBV3-2) with TRBJ1-2; D not certain. The germline V gene encodes CDR1 LGHDT and CDR2 YNNKEL (reference sequence). V lost 2 bases to trimming and J lost 0 bases, with 10 bases between them. This CDR3 contains 15 residues. In DNA form, the CDR3 reads TGTGCCAGCAGCCAATTCTTTGCGTCTAACTATGGCTACACCTTC. This codes for CASSQFFASNYGYTF.

The table lists this clone with a few counts. The rearrangement links TRBV2 to TRBJ1-6; possible D gene TRBD1, 5 bases. This CDR3 has 15 residues. The germline gives CDR1 SNHLY, CDR2 FYNNEI. With 3 bases removed from V and 3 bases from J, the gap between germline ends came to 9 bases. The CDR3 DNA reads TGTGCCAGCAGTGAGAGGGGTGGCTATAATTCACCCCTCCACTTT. Protein: CASSERGGYNSPLHF.

The chain links TRBV19 to TRBJ2-3, with D perhaps matching TRBD1 (6 bases). The germline V and J ends were trimmed by 11 bases and 0 bases, with 12 bases remaining between them. The CDR3 covers 13 residues. In germline, CDR1 is LNHDA, CDR2 SQIVND (reference sequence). CDR3 nucleotides: TGTGCCTTAGGGGGAAGGAGCACAGATACGCAGTATTTT. This translates into CALGGRSTDTQYF.

The V and J genes are TRBV3-1 (or the pseudogene TRBV3-2) and TRBJ2-7, with a tentative D call TRBD2 (5 bases). V was shortened by 0 bases and J by 5 bases, with 11 bases between the two germline ends. In germline, CDR1 is LGHDT, CDR2 YNNKEL (reference sequence). CDR3 length equals 14 residues. In nucleotides, the CDR3 is TGTGCCAGCAGCCAAGACGGGATGAAGCACGAGCAGTACTTC. It specifies CASSQDGMKHEQYF.

This chain uses TRBV3-1 (or the pseudogene TRBV3-2) with TRBJ2-3, with D unclear. The CDR3 has 15 amino acids. Germline V gives CDR1 LGHDT, CDR2 YNNKEL (reference sequence). With 0 bases removed from V and 0 bases from J, the gap between germline ends came to 7 bases. CDR3 coding DNA: TGTGCCAGCAGCCAAGATAACGGGAGCACAGATACGCAGTATTTT. This encodes CASSQDNGSTDTQYF.

The chain couples TRBV11-3 to TRBJ1-1; D is ambiguous. The CDR3 is made up of 14 amino acids. Germline assignment: CDR1 SGHNT and CDR2 YENEEA. Trimming pared 5 bases from V and 1 base from J, leaving 11 bases between. As DNA, the CDR3 is TGTGCCAGCAGCCGAGGGTGGGAGAACACTGAAGCTTTCTTT. As protein: CASSRGWENTEAFF.

CDR3 in amino acids: CASSYLGDPNTEAFF. As DNA, the CDR3 is TGTGCCAGCAGTTACTTAGGGGACCCGAACACTGAAGCTTTCTTT. The genes are TRBV28 and TRBJ1-1; D possibly corresponds to TRBD1 (5 bases). Trimming pared 4 bases from V and 1 base from J, leaving 13 bases between. The CDR3 covers 15 residues. Germline CDR1 MDHEN, CDR2 SYDVKM.

The chain employs TRBV7-8 and TRBJ1-2; D call uncertain. Trimming pared 4 bases from V and 5 bases from J, leaving 8 bases between. This CDR3 has 12 amino acids. The germline V gene encodes CDR1 SGHVS and CDR2 FQNEAQ. CDR3 in DNA: TGTGCCAGCAGCTCAGAGGGTTATGGCTACACCTTC. It yields the protein CASSSEGYGYTF.

The J gene is TRBJ1-1, the V gene TRBV30, with D possibly being TRBD1 (6 bases). Trimming removed 3 bases at V and 3 bases at J, with 11 bases between. Germline CDR1 and CDR2: GTSNPN and SVGIG (reference sequence). This CDR3 contains 13 residues. CDR3 residues: CAWSPAGDTEAFF. The DNA of the CDR3 is TGTGCCTGGAGCCCCGCAGGGGACACTGAAGCTTTCTTT.

V is TRBV4-1 and J is TRBJ2-1; weak D call: TRBD2 (5 bases). The germline V gene has CDR1 MGHRA and CDR2 YSYEKL. V lost 0 bases and J 15 bases, leaving 12 bases between the germline ends. The CDR3 is 12 amino acids. The CDR3 DNA follows: TGCGCCAGCAGCCAAGAGGAGGTGGGTAGGTTCTTC. This sequence encodes CASSQEEVGRFF.

This clone has just one count. This chain joins TRBV7-3 and TRBJ2-7, with D possibly being TRBD1 or TRBD2 (5 bases each). This CDR3 spans 13 amino acids. Germline V gene data show CDR1 as SGHTA and CDR2 as FQGTGA. Trimming took off 5 bases at V and 6 bases at J, with 14 bases between the two ends. The CDR3 reads CASSEGGAGEQYF. The CDR3 nucleotides read TGTGCCAGCAGCGAGGGTGGGGCCGGCGAGCAGTACTTC.

This clone has just a few counts. The rearrangement joins TRBV4-2 to TRBJ1-5, with D maybe TRBD1 (5 bases). V was clipped by 1 base and J by 6 bases, with 16 bases between them. CDR3 length: 16 amino acids. CDR1 is LGHNA, CDR2 YNFKEQ, per germline. This CDR3 is CASSQGRGAGGQPQHF. CDR3 bases: TGTGCCAGCAGCCAAGGGCGAGGGGCCGGGGGTCAGCCCCAGCATTTT.

CDR3 region: CASSPQNGQGSSPLHF. In nucleotides, the CDR3 is TGTGCCAGCAGCCCCCAAAACGGACAGGGAAGTTCACCCCTCCACTTT. The chain joins TRBV5-4 to TRBJ1-6, with 8 bases lining up with TRBD1. The CDR3 totals 16 residues. CDR1 and CDR2 from the germline V gene are SGHNT and YYREEE (reference sequence). The J segment lost 9 bases and the V segment lost 4 bases, leaving 12 bases of the junction unmatched.

The chain carries TRBV6-6 and TRBJ1-1; TRBD1 matches 7 bases. This CDR3 contains 14 residues. V gave up 2 bases and J gave up 7 bases; unmatched junction bases: 7. From germline, CDR1 is MNHNY and CDR2 SVGAGI (reference sequence). For the CDR3, the DNA is TGTGCCAGCAGTTACGGGCCAGGGGGTAATGAAGCTTTCTTT. Its translation is CASSYGPGGNEAFF.

Here the CDR3 reads CAWTPGGANNSPLHF. Here the CDR3 DNA reads TGTGCCTGGACTCCAGGGGGCGCGAATAATTCACCCCTCCACTTT. J is TRBJ1-6 and V is TRBV30; 8 bases line up with TRBD1. From germline, CDR1 is GTSNPN and CDR2 SVGIG (reference sequence). The CDR3 runs to 15 residues. J was trimmed by 5 bases and V by 4 bases; bases with no gene match: 7. The full variable domain, rest sourced from reference TRBV30 and TRBJ1-6, is SQTIHQWPATLVQPVGSPLSLECTVEGTSNPNLYWYRQAAGRGLQLLFYSVGIGQISSEVPQNLSASRPQDRQFILSSKKLLLSDSGFYLCAWTPGGANNSPLHFGNGTRLTVT.

The rearrangement joins TRBV21-1 to TRBJ1-2; TRBD1 is the table's D call and was not checked against the DNA. TRBV21-1 is recorded as a pseudogene. The CDR3 is 16 residues long. CDR3 bases: TGTGCCAGCAGCGAAAATGCTTCAGGGGCCCGGTATGGCTACACCTTC. Translated, it gives CASSENASGARYGYTF.

The chain is built from TRBV14 and TRBJ2-7, with TRBD1 matching over 7 bases. J gave up 8 bases and V 2 bases, and 27 bases lay outside the gene matches. The CDR3 has 20 amino acids. Germline assignment: CDR1 SGHDN and CDR2 FVKESK. DNA of the CDR3: TGTGCCAGCAGCCAACCTACGTCCCGGGACAGTCTTCTAAAGGGCGTCCAGCAGTACTTC. The encoded protein is CASSQPTSRDSLLKGVQQYF.

This chain joins TRBV13 and TRBJ2-7; weak D call: TRBD2 (7 bases). Germline values: CDR1 PRHDT, CDR2 FYEKMQ (reference sequence). The V gene lost 3 bases and the J gene lost 6 bases, with 18 bases spanning the gap. The CDR3 length is 15 residues. CDR3 coding DNA: TGTGCCAGCAGCTTCCAGAGCGGGACAAGGAGCGAGCAGTACTTC. Protein sequence: CASSFQSGTRSEQYF.

The chain has TRBV10-3 and TRBJ1-6; D gene unclear. Germline CDR1 reads ENHRY; CDR2 reads SYGVKD. This CDR3 region has 13 residues. V was pared by 5 bases and J by 5 bases, with 7 bases between. The chain's CDR3 is CAISRSDNSPLHF. The CDR3 nucleotides read TGTGCCATCAGTCGATCCGATAATTCACCCCTCCACTTT.

V usage is TRBV2 and J usage is TRBJ1-5; D gene ambiguous. CDR1 and CDR2 (germline): SNHLY, FYNNEI. The CDR3 has 13 amino acids. Between the trimmed V and J ends, which lost 5 bases and 6 bases, there was a span of 11 bases. The CDR3 loop reads CASSQDITQPQHF. Here the CDR3 DNA reads TGTGCCAGCAGTCAAGACATCACTCAGCCCCAGCATTTT.

The chain employs TRBV12-3 or TRBV12-4 and TRBJ2-7; D is ambiguous. Trimming cost V 3 bases and J 6 bases, with 12 bases left between them. CDR3 length: 13 residues. The CDR3 DNA follows: TGTGCCAGCAGTTTGGCCGCGTGGGTCGAGCAGTACTTC. Amino acids: CASSLAAWVEQYF.

V and J are TRBV7-8 and TRBJ1-4; perhaps TRBD1 as D (5 bases). Germline V gene data show CDR1 as SGHVS and CDR2 as FQNEAQ. The CDR3 sequence is 14 residues long. V was shortened by 5 bases and J by 7 bases, with 14 bases between the two germline ends. The CDR3 loop is CASSPRGVGEKLFF. Written as DNA, the CDR3 is TGTGCCAGCAGCCCCCGGGGGGTAGGTGAAAAACTGTTTTTT.

This rearrangement joins TRBV27 to TRBJ2-2; the D is unclear. This CDR3 spans 16 amino acids. The V gene's germline CDR1 is MNHEY and CDR2 SMNVEV (reference sequence). The ends were cut back, 3 bases at V and 1 base at J, with 12 bases in the middle. CDR3 region: CASSFAPAGNTGELFF. As DNA, the CDR3 is TGTGCCAGCAGTTTCGCTCCGGCCGGGAACACCGGGGAGCTGTTTTTT.

The chain is built from TRBV4-3 and TRBJ2-3; 11 positions match TRBD2. The CDR3 is 20 amino acids. After removal of 0 bases from V and 2 bases from J, the junction contained 13 bases not matched to a gene. Looked up from germline, CDR1 is LGHNA and CDR2 is YSLEER. CDR3 coding DNA: TGCGCCAGCAGCCAAGAAGTAGCGGGGGGGGCCCCTATGAACACAGATACGCAGTATTTT. This codes for CASSQEVAGGAPMNTDTQYF.

The gene calls are TRBV15 and TRBJ2-7, with a tentative D call TRBD2 (6 bases). The CDR3 totals 14 residues. The germline gives CDR1 LNHNV, CDR2 YYDKDF (reference sequence). Trimming pared 0 bases from V and 3 bases from J, leaving 9 bases between. The CDR3 nucleotides are TGTGCCACCAGCAGAGAGGGGACTGGCTACGAGCAGTACTTC. It translates to CATSREGTGYEQYF.

This clone has only one observation. J is TRBJ1-4 and V is TRBV29-1, with D hard to call. There are 13 residues in the CDR3. Germline V CDR1 and CDR2: SQVTM, ANQGSEA. The V end lost 5 bases, the J end lost 0 bases, and 7 bases lay between the germline ends. As DNA, the CDR3 is TGCAGCGTTTGGGGTGCAACTAATGAAAAACTGTTTTTT. It codes for CSVWGATNEKLFF.

This clone was counted once. The chain couples TRBV7-6 to TRBJ2-1; weak D call: TRBD2 (6 bases). CDR1 is SGHVS and CDR2 is FNYEAQ in the germline V gene. V gave up 5 bases and J gave up 8 bases, with 31 bases separating them. This CDR3 is 19 amino acids long. CDR3 bases: TGTGCCAGCAGCCCCGTCTGGAGCGGCGGGGAGGCCCGCGGCGATGAGCAGTTCTTC. The encoded protein is CASSPVWSGGEARGDEQFF.